Presented here are 3 T cell receptor beta chains from one specimen sequenced in a study of CD8+ T cells in alopecia areata (dated 2018 in TCRdb). The time point label on this specimen signifies: roughly 26 weeks on oral tofacitinib. This sample's treatment or condition label indicates: oral pan-JAK inhibitor, 5-10 mg twice daily. Library creation used the immunoSEQ multiplex PCR assay. RNA was extracted from all samples and reverse transcribed into cDNA, which served as template for TCR sequencing. TCRdb obtained this table from immuneACCESS and retained in-frame rearrangements with V and J assigned. These tables miss some clones; where compared with another copy, unresolved V genes account for less than half of the shortfall, and the remainder is unexplained. The table for this sample lists around 270,000 clones; 58% of them were counted only once. The ten biggest clones cover approximately 2% of the sample.

The specimen comprised CD4+ T cells sorted from blood, sampled at week 24, from a patient treated with tofacitinib. The origin of the receptors is a human donor with alopecia areata.

The V gene is TRBV30, the J gene TRBJ2-7; 8 bases line up with TRBD1. The CDR3 is made up of 14 amino acids. J gave up 3 bases and V 1 base, and 5 bases lay outside the gene matches. The germline gives CDR1 GTSNPN, CDR2 SVGIG (reference sequence). DNA of the CDR3: TGTGCCTGGAGTGGGACAGGGATTCGCTACGAGCAGTACTTC. Its translation: CAWSGTGIRYEQYF.

This clone was counted between two and nine times. The sample carries other DNA sequences with the same CDR3. V gene TRBV7-2 combines with J gene TRBJ2-3; no reliable D call. This CDR3 region has 12 residues. With 4 bases removed from V and 4 bases from J, the gap between germline ends came to 6 bases. CDR1 is SGHTA, CDR2 FQGNSA, per germline. CDR3 amino acids: CASSSWADTQYF. CDR3 DNA sequence: TGTGCCAGCAGCTCCTGGGCAGATACGCAGTATTTT. Full variable domain (missing parts from reference TRBV7-2 and TRBJ2-3): GAGVSQSPSNKVTEKGKDVELRCDPISGHTALYWYRQSLGQGLEFLIYFQGNSAPDKSGLPSDRFSAERTGGSVSTLTIQRTQQEDSAVYLCASSSWADTQYFGPGTRLTVL.

This clone was seen repeatedly, ten times or more. This sequence joins TRBV27 and TRBJ2-7; TRBD1 matches 7 bases. CDR3 length: 16 residues. J gave up 3 bases and V 7 bases, and 15 bases lay outside the gene matches. Per the germline V gene, CDR1 is MNHEY and CDR2 is SMNVEV (reference sequence). CDR3 sequence reads: CASMPRGRGSGYEQYF. The CDR3 bases are TGTGCCAGCATGCCCCGGGGCAGGGGGTCAGGCTACGAGCAGTACTTC.